The 28 T cell receptor beta chains below were found in one sample sequenced in a study of regulatory T cells in long-lasting Graves disease. The sample's time point: persistent/refractory GD, antithyroid drugs over 5 years with positive TRAb. PBMC RNA was the source of the TCR library. Arm-PCR of CDR3 regions and iRepertoire HTBI primers were the basis on which TCR beta libraries were built. TCRdb fed the multiplex PCR reads into MiXCR, producing one record per CDR3 protein. The sample carries about 290,000 distinct CDR3 sequences, 20% to 25% recorded once. Material: peripheral blood mononuclear cells (PBMCs), obtained when the disease was refractory, from a patient treated with antithyroid drugs. All receptors derive from a female donor with Graves disease.

V and J are TRBV6-1 and TRBJ2-7, with D hard to call. The CDR3 consists of 14 residues. Per the germline V gene, CDR1 is MNHNS and CDR2 is SASEGT. V was trimmed by 5 bases and J by 2 bases, leaving 13 bases between them. This CDR3 reads CASSPFVGPYEQYF. The CDR3 region has the DNA TGTGCCAGCAGTCCCTTTGTGGGTCCCTACGAGCAGTACTTC.

The chain carries TRBV5-1 and TRBJ2-2; D not resolved. The germline gives CDR1 SGHRS, CDR2 YFSETQ. This CDR3 has 15 residues. V lost 4 bases and J lost 6, with 16 bases in between. CDR3 nucleotides: TGCGCCAGCAGCCAGACCCAAATCGGGTCCGGGGAGCTGTTTTTT. This encodes CASSQTQIGSGELFF.

This rearrangement joins TRBV9 to TRBJ1-4; TRBD1 agrees at 9 bases. This CDR3 is built from 14 residues. From germline, CDR1 is SGDLS and CDR2 YYNGEE. V was pared by 3 bases and J by 8 bases, with 5 bases of the junction left unmatched. In DNA form, the CDR3 reads TGTGCCAGCAGCGGACAGGGGGGATACGAAAAACTGTTTTTT. The encoded protein is CASSGQGGYEKLFF. The complete variable domain, with remaining parts taken from reference TRBV9 and TRBJ1-4, reads DSGVTQTPKHLITATGQRVTLRCSPRSGDLSVYWYQQSLDQGLQFLIQYYNGEERAKGNILERFSAQQFPDLHSELNLSSLELGDSALYFCASSGQGGYEKLFFGSGTQLSVL.

The genes are TRBV29-1 and TRBJ2-3; a possible D gene is TRBD1 (6 bases). Trimming shortened V by 1 base and J by 3 bases, and 17 bases separated the two germline ends. Germline values: CDR1 SQVTM, CDR2 ANQGSEA. This CDR3 region has 16 residues. The CDR3 region has the DNA TGCAGCGTTGAAGGTAAATTGGACAGCGTTACAGATACGCAGTATTTT. Protein: CSVEGKLDSVTDTQYF.

This clonotype was seen a few times. The chain is built from TRBV3-1 and TRBJ1-2, with 7 bases lining up with TRBD1. With V trimmed by 1 base and J by 4 bases, 3 bases remained unmatched. The germline gives CDR1 LGHDT, CDR2 YNNKEL (reference sequence). The CDR3 contains 14 residues. The CDR3 DNA is TGTGCCAGCAGCCAAGGGGCAGGGGGCTATGGCTACACCTTC. This encodes CASSQGAGGYGYTF.

This clonotype was counted ten times or more. V and J are TRBV6-1 and TRBJ2-7; D might be TRBD1 (7 bases). CDR1 and CDR2 from the germline V gene are MNHNS and SASEGT. This CDR3 has 14 residues. Trimming cost V 5 bases and J 3 bases, with 14 bases left between them. The CDR3 spells CASSQGTAGYEQYF. The CDR3 DNA reads as TGTGCCAGCAGTCAGGGGACAGCGGGCTACGAGCAGTACTTC.

The J gene is TRBJ1-2, the V gene TRBV20-1; D uncertain. V was trimmed by 2 bases and J by 1 base, leaving 20 bases between them. In germline, CDR1 is DFQATT, CDR2 SNEGSKA (reference sequence). The CDR3 length is 17 residues. CDR3 nucleotides: TGCAGTGCTAGAAGGTCGATGGAGGGTCCAGATAACTATGGCTACACCTTC. It encodes CSARRSMEGPDNYGYTF.

V usage is TRBV28 and J usage is TRBJ1-3; D might be TRBD1 (5 bases). Trimming pared 5 bases from V and 0 bases from J, leaving 11 bases between. The germline V gene encodes CDR1 MDHEN and CDR2 SYDVKM. This CDR3 has 15 residues. The CDR3 here is CASSRDESSGNTIYF. CDR3 sequence (DNA): TGTGCCAGCAGTCGGGACGAGAGCTCTGGAAACACCATATATTTT.

The chain has TRBV11-2 and TRBJ1-1, with no clear D. Germline values: CDR1 SGHAT, CDR2 FQNNGV. The V and J ends lost 1 base and 0 bases respectively, with 9 bases between them. CDR3 length equals 15 residues. CDR3 DNA sequence: TGTGCCAGCAGCTTAGTGGCAGCCATGAACACTGAAGCTTTCTTT. It translates to CASSLVAAMNTEAFF.

This clonotype has at least ten counts. The chain carries TRBV5-1 and TRBJ1-2; 7 bases line up with TRBD1. V trimming: 0 bases; J trimming: 5 bases; junction bases outside the gene matches: 4. CDR1 is SGHRS and CDR2 is YFSETQ in the germline V gene. The CDR3 sequence is 14 residues long. CDR3 sequence reads: CASSLGDSRYGYTF. In nucleotides, the CDR3 is TGCGCCAGCAGCTTGGGGGACAGCCGATATGGCTACACCTTC. Full variable domain (missing parts from reference TRBV5-1 and TRBJ1-2): KAGVTQTPRYLIKTRGQQVTLSCSPISGHRSVSWYQQTPGQGLQFLFEYFSETQRNKGNFPGRFSGRQFSNSRSEMNVSTLELGDSALYLCASSLGDSRYGYTFGSGTRLTVV.

This chain uses TRBV2 with TRBJ1-6; TRBD1 agrees at 8 bases. This CDR3 is 15 amino acids long. Germline V gene lookup returns CDR1 SNHLY and CDR2 FYNNEI. Trimming took 6 bases from V and 11 from J; bases not matched to a gene: 12. As DNA, the CDR3 is TGTGCCAGCAGCCAGAACGGACAGGGTGGGACACCCCTCCACTTT. Amino acids: CASSQNGQGGTPLHF.

This clonotype was counted only a few times. One junction end does not reproduce the germline sequence, and a read error may be involved. V usage is TRBV19 and J usage is TRBJ2-7, with 7 bases that match TRBD1. This CDR3 contains 16 residues. The V gene's germline CDR1 is LNHDA and CDR2 SQIVND (reference sequence). As DNA, the CDR3 is TGTGCCAGTAGTGTGGACTCGGGACAGTCCTCCGACGAGCAGTACTTC. This translates into CASSVDSGQSSDEQYF.

This clonotype was counted at least ten times. J is TRBJ1-5 and V is TRBV2; D is ambiguous. Per germline, CDR1 SNHLY and CDR2 FYNNEI. Trimming took 7 bases from V and 4 from J, leaving 8 bases between them. The CDR3 consists of 12 residues. The CDR3 DNA sequence: TGTGCCAGCACGAGCCCAAATCAGCCCCAGCATTTT. Protein: CASTSPNQPQHF.

J is TRBJ1-3 and V is TRBV5-1, with TRBD1 matching over 11 bases. After removal of 4 bases from V and 2 bases from J, the junction contained 8 bases not matched to a gene. The CDR3 is 17 amino acids. Germline V lookup: CDR1 SGHRS, CDR2 YFSETQ. The CDR3 DNA reads TGCGCCAGCAGCCCCCGGGGGACAGGGGGTGCTGGAAACACCATATATTTT. Translating gives CASSPRGTGGAGNTIYF. Full variable domain (rest looked up from reference TRBV5-1 and TRBJ1-3): KAGVTQTPRYLIKTRGQQVTLSCSPISGHRSVSWYQQTPGQGLQFLFEYFSETQRNKGNFPGRFSGRQFSNSRSEMNVSTLELGDSALYLCASSPRGTGGAGNTIYFGEGSWLTVV.

About this clonotype: This could be a read error, since a much larger clone is one nucleotide away. The chain couples TRBV30 to TRBJ2-5; 10 nucleotides line up with TRBD2. The CDR3 is 15 amino acids. The germline CDR1 and CDR2 sequences are GTSNPN and SVGIG (reference sequence). CDR3 region: CAWTSGSGGVETQHF. The DNA for the CDR3 is TGTGCCTGGACTAGCGGGAGCGGGGGTGTGGAGACCCAGCACTTC.

At least ten counts were recorded for this clonotype. The V call is TRBV2, the J call TRBJ1-6; 7 nucleotides match TRBD1. J lost 5 bases, V lost 2 bases, and 3 bases had no gene match. Germline lookup yields CDR1 SNHLY and CDR2 FYNNEI. This CDR3 contains 15 residues. Here the CDR3 reads CASSERTGDNSPLHF. Here the CDR3 DNA reads TGTGCCAGCAGTGAACGAACAGGGGATAATTCACCCCTCCACTTT.

This chain links TRBV19 with TRBJ1-1; TRBD1 aligns across 7 bases. The CDR3 is 14 residues long. Trimming took 5 bases from V and 5 from J; bases not matched to a gene: 8. Per the germline V gene, CDR1 is LNHDA and CDR2 is SQIVND (reference sequence). The CDR3 is CASSPTGTETEAFF. The CDR3 nucleotides read TGTGCCAGTAGTCCAACCGGGACAGAGACTGAAGCTTTCTTT. The complete variable domain, with remaining parts taken from reference TRBV19 and TRBJ1-1, reads DGGITQSPKYLFRKEGQNVTLSCEQNLNHDAMYWYRQDPGQGLRLIYYSQIVNDFQKGDIAEGYSVSREKKESFPLTVTSAQKNPTAFYLCASSPTGTETEAFFGQGTRLTVV.

CDR3 DNA sequence: TGTGCCAGCAGCCAGGGGGGACTAGCGGGACTGGGAGGGAATGAGCAGTTCTTC. Protein product: CASSQGGLAGLGGNEQFF. The chain joins TRBV3-1 to TRBJ2-1, with 13 bases fitting TRBD2. The germline V gene has CDR1 LGHDT and CDR2 YNNKEL (reference sequence). Trimming took 3 bases from V and 7 from J; bases not matched to a gene: 12. The CDR3 covers 18 residues.

This clonotype was recorded many times. The chain carries TRBV6-1 and TRBJ1-5; 8 bases agree with TRBD1. The CDR3 loop spans 14 amino acids. V lost 7 bases and J lost 5; bases outside the gene matches: 7. Germline V lookup: CDR1 MNHNS, CDR2 SASEGT. CDR3 loop: CASNLGQGDQPQHF. Here the CDR3 DNA reads TGTGCCAGCAACCTAGGACAGGGTGATCAGCCCCAGCATTTT.

The chain combines TRBV7-9 with TRBJ2-1, with D uncertain. CDR1 is SEHNR and CDR2 is FQNEAQ in the germline V gene (reference sequence). The CDR3 length is 14 residues. With 1 base removed from V and 5 bases from J, the gap between germline ends came to 9 bases. The CDR3 protein is CASSLVPTHNEQFF. DNA for the CDR3: TGTGCCAGCAGCTTAGTCCCCACACACAATGAGCAGTTCTTC.

In this sample, this clonotype turned up a few times. The chain has TRBV20-1 and TRBJ2-7; D might be TRBD1 (5 bases). CDR3 size: 14 residues. V gave up 2 bases and J gave up 2 bases, with 13 bases separating them. CDR1 and CDR2 from the germline V gene are DFQATT and SNEGSKA (reference sequence). In DNA form, the CDR3 reads TGCAGTGCTAGAAACCCCGACAGAGCCTACGAGCAGTACTTC. Protein sequence: CSARNPDRAYEQYF.

This chain links TRBV6-5 with TRBJ2-5; D is unclear. The CDR3 has 13 amino acids. CDR1 and CDR2 (germline): MNHEY, SVGAGI. Between the trimmed V and J ends, which lost 2 bases and 2 bases, there was a span of 6 bases. This CDR3 reads CASSYGPQETQYF. CDR3 bases: TGTGCCAGCAGTTACGGCCCTCAAGAGACCCAGTACTTC.

A few counts support this clonotype. V gene TRBV10-3 combines with J gene TRBJ2-5, with D perhaps matching TRBD1 (6 bases). The germline V and J ends were trimmed by 2 bases and 4 bases, with 8 bases remaining between them. This CDR3 has 13 residues. The V gene's germline CDR1 is ENHRY and CDR2 SYGVKD. The CDR3 DNA sequence: TGTGCCATCAGTGAGCGACAGGCAGAGACCCAGTACTTC. Encoded protein: CAISERQAETQYF.

The chain joins TRBV5-5 to TRBJ2-3; weak D call: TRBD2 (6 bases). The CDR3 consists of 16 residues. Germline CDR1 reads SGHKS; CDR2 reads YYEKEE (reference sequence). Trimming stripped 2 bases from V and 2 bases from J, with 15 bases between. The CDR3 DNA reads as TGTGCCAGCAGCTTAACTAGCCTCAACCCCACAGATACGCAGTATTTT. Encoded protein: CASSLTSLNPTDTQYF.

This clonotype was counted between two and nine times. The V and J genes are TRBV5-1 and TRBJ2-7, with a possible D match to TRBD2 (5 bases). V was shortened by 5 bases and J by 7 bases, with 16 bases between the two germline ends. Per the germline V gene, CDR1 is SGHRS and CDR2 is YFSETQ. CDR3 length: 13 amino acids. The CDR3 DNA is TGCGCCAGCAGTCTCCTAAACTCGGGGGAGCAGTACTTC. Its protein is CASSLLNSGEQYF.

The table lists this clonotype with many counts. The V and J genes are TRBV12-3 or TRBV12-4 and TRBJ2-2, with 14 bases aligning to TRBD2. The trim removed 5 bases at V and 9 bases at J, leaving 11 bases unmatched. The CDR3 is 17 amino acids. DNA for the CDR3: TGTGCCAGCAGTCTAACCGGGACTAGCGGGAGTATCTGGGAGCTGTTTTTT. Protein: CASSLTGTSGSIWELFF.

The genes are TRBV15 and TRBJ2-2; D is possibly TRBD1 (8 bases). Germline-derived CDR1 and CDR2 are LNHNV and YYDKDF (reference sequence). V gave up 3 bases and J gave up 1 base, with 18 bases separating them. This CDR3 is built from 18 residues. The CDR3 region is CATSRSGAGGLNTGELFF. The CDR3 DNA follows: TGTGCCACCAGCAGGAGCGGGGCAGGGGGCTTGAACACCGGGGAGCTGTTTTTT.

This chain uses TRBV7-3 with TRBJ2-2; 14 positions match TRBD2. The junction had 5 bases not matched to a gene; V was cut back by 5 bases and J by 3 bases. The CDR3 sequence is 17 residues long. Germline CDR1 SGHTA, CDR2 FQGTGA. CDR3 sequence reads: CASSPTSGRAHTGELFF. DNA of the CDR3: TGTGCCAGCAGCCCGACTAGCGGGAGGGCCCACACCGGGGAGCTGTTTTTT.